The clone carrying this T cell receptor (beta chain) was observed a few times. As yet, its antigen is unknown. This sample is drawn from a study of post-analysis software for immune sequencing data. Whole-study context: Disease courses included relapsing-remitting, secondary progressive and progressive-relapsing multiple sclerosis. General study results and limits: Patients carried 4 or 5 TRBV segments more frequently than controls did, and TRBV5-6, TRBV5-1 and TRBV20-1 were among them. Significantly decreased normalized Chao1 diversity was recorded for multiple sclerosis patients relative to controls.

Built from TCR beta cDNA, the libraries had unique molecular identifiers in them. Researchers reported 550,000 or so cDNA molecules coming from approximately 0.95 to 9.8 million T cells. TCRdb itself ran the PCR reads through MiXCR, one entry per CDR3 protein. The data contain roughly 800,000 distinct CDR3 sequences, approximately 53% of them singletons. Germline trimming cut 5 bases from V and 6 bases from J; bases unmatched to any gene: 10. This CDR3 spans 14 amino acids. The germline V gene encodes CDR1 ENHRY and CDR2 SYGVKD. The sequenced material came from blood. The sequence was collected from a girl between 5 and 17 years old with multiple sclerosis. The gene calls are TRBV10-3 and TRBJ2-7; 7 nucleotides agree with TRBD2. The CDR3 region is CAISLSAGRGEQYF. The CDR3, as DNA: TGTGCCATCAGTCTTTCAGCGGGACGTGGCGAGCAGTACTTC.